Listed below are T cell receptor beta chains from one sample, sequenced in a study of molecular identifiers for immune sequencing clone quantification. TCRdb re-called the PCR reads with MiXCR, one entry per CDR3 protein. This table has just under 650,000 distinct CDR3 sequences, 15% to 20% appearing once. The material sequenced was naive CD8+ T cells from blood, with Jurkat cell RNA spiked in. These receptors all stem from a human donor in good health. Some libraries in this study had Jurkat cell RNA spiked in. Each CDR3 is given with its conserved first and last residue. A D gene is named only where the DNA matches it firmly. Clone size appears in some rows only: once, few, many, or a class for an expanded clone.

D	V	size	J	CDR3	DNA
-	TRBV7-9	many	TRBJ1-2	CASSLGEGYGYTF	TGTGCCAGCAGCTTAGGAGAGGGCTATGGCTACACCTTC
-	TRBV27	-	TRBJ2-7	CASSLSGSYNYEQYF	TGTGCCAGCAGTTTATCTGGCAGCTACAACTACGAGCAGTACTTC
-	TRBV5-1	many	TRBJ2-5	CASSLGRAETQYF	TGCGCCAGCAGCTTGGGACGGGCAGAGACCCAGTACTTC
-	TRBV9	-	TRBJ1-6	CASSVDQNRLNSPLHF	TGTGCCAGCAGCGTAGACCAGAACAGACTTAATTCACCCCTCCACTTT
-	TRBV12-2	-	TRBJ2-2	CASRPDLSRELFF	TGTGCAAGTCGGCCTGACTTGTCCCGGGAGCTGTTTTTT
-	TRBV19	many	TRBJ2-5	CASSTTPGLQETQYF	TGTGCCAGTAGTACCACGCCGGGACTCCAAGAGACCCAGTACTTC
TRBD1	TRBV5-1	-	TRBJ1-4	CASSFGQGEAYNEKLFF	TGCGCCAGCAGCTTTGGACAGGGCGAGGCCTATAATGAAAAACTGTTTTTT
TRBD1	TRBV11-2	many	TRBJ2-7	CASSLGTGPPYEQYF	TGTGCCAGCAGCCTCGGGACAGGGCCACCCTACGAGCAGTACTTC
-	TRBV27	few	TRBJ2-7	CASSLRAGAYEQYF	TGTGCCAGCAGTTTAAGAGCAGGGGCCTACGAGCAGTACTTC
-	TRBV5-3	few	TRBJ2-2	CASSVDGGPGGELFF	TGTGCCAGCAGCGTTGATGGGGGGCCGGGCGGGGAGCTGTTTTTT
TRBD2	TRBV20-1	many	TRBJ2-3	CSARVPSGGTDTQYF	TGCAGTGCTAGAGTACCTAGCGGGGGGACAGATACGCAGTATTTT
-	TRBV12-5	many	TRBJ1-1	CASGLGDSEAFF	TGTGCTAGTGGTTTGGGAGACAGTGAAGCTTTCTTT
TRBD1	TRBV6-2/TRBV6-3	-	TRBJ2-5	CASTGTGGETQYF	TGTGCCAGCACCGGGACAGGGGGAGAGACCCAGTACTTC
-	TRBV19	-	TRBJ1-2	CASSIWSGTDYYGYTF	TGTGCCAGTAGTATTTGGTCCGGGACGGATTATTATGGCTACACCTTC
TRBD2	TRBV7-8	many	TRBJ2-7	CASSPEPVSGGSYEQYF	TGTGCCAGCAGCCCAGAGCCGGTCAGCGGGGGGTCGTACGAGCAGTACTTC
-	TRBV27	many	TRBJ2-7	CASSTSGTRYYEQYF	TGTGCCAGCAGTACCTCCGGGACGAGGTATTACGAGCAGTACTTC
-	TRBV20-1	-	TRBJ1-5	CSAKKDTSERNQPQHF	TGCAGTGCTAAAAAGGACACCTCTGAACGAAATCAGCCCCAGCATTTT
-	TRBV7-6	-	TRBJ2-2	CASSLRLLPNTGELFF	TGTGCCAGCAGCCTAAGATTACTGCCGAACACCGGGGAGCTGTTTTTT
TRBD1	TRBV27	once	TRBJ1-5	CASSPLARGRLGNQPQHF	TGTGCCAGCAGTCCCTTGGCGAGGGGGCGCTTGGGCAATCAGCCCCAGCATTTT
-	TRBV5-3	few	TRBJ1-1	CASIKRDANTEAFF	TGTGCCAGCATTAAAAGGGACGCGAACACTGAAGCTTTCTTT
TRBD1	TRBV5-1	many	TRBJ1-1	CASSFFKGQGTTEAFF	TGCGCCAGCAGCTTCTTCAAGGGACAGGGGACCACTGAAGCTTTCTTT
-	TRBV9	many	TRBJ1-6	CASSALGGTYNSPLHF	TGTGCCAGCAGCGCCTTAGGGGGTACCTATAATTCACCCCTCCACTTT
-	TRBV19	many	TRBJ2-3	CASSPGTSTDTQYF	TGTGCCAGCAGCCCGGGGACTAGCACAGATACGCAGTATTTT
-	TRBV5-1	many	TRBJ2-5	CASSLFSPPQETQYF	TGCGCCAGCAGCTTGTTTAGCCCACCTCAAGAGACCCAGTACTTC
-	TRBV3-1	many	TRBJ1-3	CASRPGPGNTIYF	TGTGCCAGCAGACCCGGGCCTGGAAACACCATATATTTT
-	TRBV9	many	TRBJ1-4	CASGGSKEKLFF	TGTGCCAGCGGAGGGTCAAAGGAAAAACTGTTTTTT
-	TRBV4-3	many	TRBJ1-5	CASSQGGGGQPQHF	TGCGCCAGCAGCCAGGGGGGGGGCGGTCAGCCCCAGCATTTT
-	TRBV6-2/TRBV6-3	few	TRBJ1-1	CASSYVSAGNTEAFF	TGTGCCAGCAGTTATGTTTCGGCAGGGAACACTGAAGCTTTCTTT
-	TRBV27	-	TRBJ2-7	CASSLGAQGLNEQYF	TGTGCCAGCAGTTTAGGGGCACAAGGTCTTAACGAGCAGTACTTC
-	TRBV7-9	few	TRBJ2-1	CASSLASSFSNEQFF	TGTGCCAGCAGCTTAGCGTCGTCGTTTAGCAATGAGCAGTTCTTC
TRBD2	TRBV9	-	TRBJ2-5	CASSVLAGTETQYF	TGTGCCAGCAGCGTGCTAGCGGGGACAGAGACCCAGTACTTC
TRBD1	TRBV7-6	few	TRBJ2-1	CASSLSDRTYSYNEQFF	TGTGCCAGCAGCTTATCGGACAGGACTTACTCCTACAATGAGCAGTTCTTC
-	TRBV10-3	many	TRBJ2-7	CAISDLNYEQYF	TGTGCCATCAGTGATCTGAACTACGAGCAGTACTTC
TRBD2	TRBV4-1	few	TRBJ2-7	CASSQDWTSGPGEQYF	TGCGCCAGCAGCCAAGATTGGACTAGCGGGCCCGGCGAGCAGTACTTC
-	TRBV27	many	TRBJ2-3	CASSPEPGPKADTQYF	TGTGCCAGCAGCCCAGAGCCGGGACCCAAGGCAGATACGCAGTATTTT
-	TRBV15	many	TRBJ2-3	CATSREKGGSTDTQYF	TGTGCCACCAGCAGAGAGAAGGGGGGTAGCACAGATACGCAGTATTTT